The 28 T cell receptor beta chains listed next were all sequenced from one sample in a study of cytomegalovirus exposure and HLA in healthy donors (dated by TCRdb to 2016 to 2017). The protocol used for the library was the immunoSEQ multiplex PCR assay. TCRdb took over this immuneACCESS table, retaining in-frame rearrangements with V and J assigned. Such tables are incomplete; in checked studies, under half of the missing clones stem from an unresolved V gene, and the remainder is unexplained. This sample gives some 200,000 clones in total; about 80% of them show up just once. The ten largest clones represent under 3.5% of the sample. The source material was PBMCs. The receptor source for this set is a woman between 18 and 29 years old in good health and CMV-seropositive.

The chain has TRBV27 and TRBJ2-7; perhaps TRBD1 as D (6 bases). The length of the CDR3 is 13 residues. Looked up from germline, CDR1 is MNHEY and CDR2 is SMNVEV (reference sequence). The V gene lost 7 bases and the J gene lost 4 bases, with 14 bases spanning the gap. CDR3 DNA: TGTGCCAGCAATCCCGGGACACCTTACGAGCAGTACTTC. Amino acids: CASNPGTPYEQYF.

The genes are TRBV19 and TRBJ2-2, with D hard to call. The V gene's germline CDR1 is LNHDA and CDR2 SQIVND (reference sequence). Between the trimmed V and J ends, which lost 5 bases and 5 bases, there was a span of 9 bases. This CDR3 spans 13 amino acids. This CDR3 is CASSPTGTGELFF. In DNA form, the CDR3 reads TGTGCCAGTAGTCCCACTGGTACCGGGGAGCTGTTTTTT.

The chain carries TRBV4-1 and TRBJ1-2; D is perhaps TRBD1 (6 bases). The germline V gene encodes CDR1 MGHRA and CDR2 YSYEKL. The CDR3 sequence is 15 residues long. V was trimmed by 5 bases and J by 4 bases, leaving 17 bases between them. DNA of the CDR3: TGCGCCAGCAGCTCCGAGGGGGGGCGCCGCTATGGCTACACCTTC. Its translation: CASSSEGGRRYGYTF.

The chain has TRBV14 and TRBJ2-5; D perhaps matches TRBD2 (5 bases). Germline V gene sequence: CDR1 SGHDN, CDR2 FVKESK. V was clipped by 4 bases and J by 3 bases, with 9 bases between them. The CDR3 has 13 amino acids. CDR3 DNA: TGTGCCAGCAGCCGCGGGTTGGAAGAGACCCAGTACTTC. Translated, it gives CASSRGLEETQYF.

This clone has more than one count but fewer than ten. The DNA of the CDR3 is TGTGCCACTACTGACAGGTACAATCAGCCCCAGCATTTT. This codes for CATTDRYNQPQHF. The V and J genes are TRBV2 and TRBJ1-5, with D tentatively TRBD1 (6 bases). CDR3 length: 13 amino acids. Germline V gene data show CDR1 as SNHLY and CDR2 as FYNNEI. V shed 10 bases and J shed 3 bases, with 13 bases lying between them.

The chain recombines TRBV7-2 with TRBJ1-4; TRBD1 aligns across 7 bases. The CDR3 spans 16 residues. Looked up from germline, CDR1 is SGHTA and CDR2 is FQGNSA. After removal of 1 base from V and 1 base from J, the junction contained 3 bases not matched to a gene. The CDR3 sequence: CASSLGRGVTNEKLFF. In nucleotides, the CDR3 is TGTGCCAGCAGCTTAGGCAGGGGGGTAACTAATGAAAAACTGTTTTTT.

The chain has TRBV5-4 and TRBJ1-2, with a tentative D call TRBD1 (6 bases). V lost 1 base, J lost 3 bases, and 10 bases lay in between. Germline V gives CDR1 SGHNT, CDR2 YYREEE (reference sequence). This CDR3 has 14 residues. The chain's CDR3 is CASSLSGEDYGYTF. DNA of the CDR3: TGTGCCAGCAGCTTGTCAGGGGAAGACTATGGCTACACCTTC.

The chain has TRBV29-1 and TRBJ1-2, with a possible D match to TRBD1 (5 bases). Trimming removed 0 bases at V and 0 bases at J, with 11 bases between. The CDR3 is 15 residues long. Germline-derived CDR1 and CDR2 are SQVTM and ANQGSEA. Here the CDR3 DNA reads TGCAGCGTTGAAGATCGGGGGGTAGCTAACTATGGCTACACCTTC. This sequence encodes CSVEDRGVANYGYTF. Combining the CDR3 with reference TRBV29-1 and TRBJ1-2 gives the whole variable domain SAVISQKPSRDICQRGTSLTIQCQVDSQVTMMFWYRQQPGQSLTLIATANQGSEATYESGFVIDKFPISRPNLTFSTLTVSNMSPEDSSIYLCSVEDRGVANYGYTFGSGTRLTVV.

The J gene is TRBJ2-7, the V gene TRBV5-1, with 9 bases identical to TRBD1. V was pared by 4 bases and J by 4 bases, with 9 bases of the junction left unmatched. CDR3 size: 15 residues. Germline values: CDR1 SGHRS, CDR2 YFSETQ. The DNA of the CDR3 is TGCGCCAGCAGCACCGGGACAGGGTCGTTTTACGAGCAGTACTTC. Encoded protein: CASSTGTGSFYEQYF.

CDR3: CASSAQGPSTLNYGYTF. In nucleotides, the CDR3 is TGTGCCAGCAGCGCCCAGGGTCCGTCTACCCTTAACTATGGCTACACCTTC. This sequence joins TRBV9 and TRBJ1-2, with D possibly being TRBD1 (5 bases). The V gene lost 3 bases and the J gene lost 1 base, with 19 bases spanning the gap. The CDR3 covers 17 residues. Germline V gene lookup returns CDR1 SGDLS and CDR2 YYNGEE.

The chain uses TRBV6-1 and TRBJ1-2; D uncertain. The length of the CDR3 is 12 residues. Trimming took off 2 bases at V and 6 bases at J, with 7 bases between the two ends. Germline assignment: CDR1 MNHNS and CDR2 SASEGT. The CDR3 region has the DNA TGTGCCAGCAGTGAATTGCGGGATGGCTACACCTTC. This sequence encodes CASSELRDGYTF.

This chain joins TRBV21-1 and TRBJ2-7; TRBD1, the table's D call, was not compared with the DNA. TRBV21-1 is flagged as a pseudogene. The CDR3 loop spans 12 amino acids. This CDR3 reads CASEGTGGQQYF. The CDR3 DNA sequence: TGTGCCAGCGAAGGGACAGGGGGCCAGCAGTACTTC.

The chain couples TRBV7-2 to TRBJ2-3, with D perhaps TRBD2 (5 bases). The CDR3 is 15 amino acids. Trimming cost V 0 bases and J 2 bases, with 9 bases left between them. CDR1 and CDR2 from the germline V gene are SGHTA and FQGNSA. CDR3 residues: CASSLASSSTDTQYF. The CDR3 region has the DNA TGTGCCAGCAGCTTAGCTTCTAGCTCCACAGATACGCAGTATTTT.

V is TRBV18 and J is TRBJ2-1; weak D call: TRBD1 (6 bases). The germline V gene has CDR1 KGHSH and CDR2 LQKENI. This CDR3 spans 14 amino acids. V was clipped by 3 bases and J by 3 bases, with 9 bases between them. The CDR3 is CASSPTGGYNEQFF. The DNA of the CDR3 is TGTGCCAGCTCACCGACAGGAGGCTACAATGAGCAGTTCTTC.

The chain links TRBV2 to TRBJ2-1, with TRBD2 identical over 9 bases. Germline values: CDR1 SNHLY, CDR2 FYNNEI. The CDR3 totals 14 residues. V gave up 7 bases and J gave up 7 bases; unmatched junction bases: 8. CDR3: CASISSGGRNEQFF. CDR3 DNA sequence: TGTGCCAGCATTTCAAGCGGGGGGAGGAATGAGCAGTTCTTC.

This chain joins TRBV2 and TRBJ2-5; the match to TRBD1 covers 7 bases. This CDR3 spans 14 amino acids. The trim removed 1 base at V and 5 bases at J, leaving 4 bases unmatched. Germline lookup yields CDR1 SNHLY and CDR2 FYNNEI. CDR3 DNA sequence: TGTGCCAGCAGTGAAGACAGGGGTGGTGAGACCCAGTACTTC. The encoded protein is CASSEDRGGETQYF.

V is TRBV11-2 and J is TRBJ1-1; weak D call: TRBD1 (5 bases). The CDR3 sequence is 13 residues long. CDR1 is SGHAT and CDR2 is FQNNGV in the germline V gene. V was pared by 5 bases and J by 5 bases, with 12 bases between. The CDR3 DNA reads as TGTGCCAGCAGCCTGGGACTCAAGACTGAAGCTTTCTTT. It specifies CASSLGLKTEAFF.

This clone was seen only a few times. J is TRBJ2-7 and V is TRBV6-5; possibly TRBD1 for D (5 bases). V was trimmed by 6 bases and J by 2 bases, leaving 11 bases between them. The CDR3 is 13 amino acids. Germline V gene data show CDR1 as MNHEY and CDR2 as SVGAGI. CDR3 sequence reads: CASSRQRAYEQYF. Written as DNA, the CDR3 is TGTGCCAGCAGCCGACAGAGAGCCTACGAGCAGTACTTC.

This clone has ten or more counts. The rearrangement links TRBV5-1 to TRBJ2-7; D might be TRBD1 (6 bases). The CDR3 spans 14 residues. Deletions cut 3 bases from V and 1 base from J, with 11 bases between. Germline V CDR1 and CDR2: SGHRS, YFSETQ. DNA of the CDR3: TGCGCCAGCAGCTCGGACAGTCTATCCTACGAGCAGTACTTC. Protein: CASSSDSLSYEQYF.

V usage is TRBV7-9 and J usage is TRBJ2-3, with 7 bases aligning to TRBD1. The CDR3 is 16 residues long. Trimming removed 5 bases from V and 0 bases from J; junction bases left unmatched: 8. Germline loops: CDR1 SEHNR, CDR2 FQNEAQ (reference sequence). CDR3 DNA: TGTGCCAGCAGCGCCCCGGGACAGAAAAGCACAGATACGCAGTATTTT. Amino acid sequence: CASSAPGQKSTDTQYF.

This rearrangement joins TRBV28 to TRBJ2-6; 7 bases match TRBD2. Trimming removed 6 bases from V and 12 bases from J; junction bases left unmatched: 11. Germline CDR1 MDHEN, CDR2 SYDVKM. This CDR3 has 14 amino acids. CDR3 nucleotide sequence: TGTGCCAGCAGCCTGGAGGCTCCGGGAGGCGTCCTGACTTTC. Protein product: CASSLEAPGGVLTF. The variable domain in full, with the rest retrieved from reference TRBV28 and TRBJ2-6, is DVKVTQSSRYLVKRTGEKVFLECVQDMDHENMFWYRQDPGLGLRLIYFSYDVKMKEKGDIPEGYSVSREKKERFSLILESASTNQTSMYLCASSLEAPGGVLTFGAGSRLTVL.

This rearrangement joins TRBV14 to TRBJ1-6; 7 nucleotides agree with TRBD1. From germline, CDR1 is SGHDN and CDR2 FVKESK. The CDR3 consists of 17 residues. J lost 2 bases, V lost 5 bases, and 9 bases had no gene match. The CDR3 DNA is TGTGCCAGCAGCGGACACAGGGGACGCACCTATAATTCACCCCTCCACTTT. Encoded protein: CASSGHRGRTYNSPLHF.

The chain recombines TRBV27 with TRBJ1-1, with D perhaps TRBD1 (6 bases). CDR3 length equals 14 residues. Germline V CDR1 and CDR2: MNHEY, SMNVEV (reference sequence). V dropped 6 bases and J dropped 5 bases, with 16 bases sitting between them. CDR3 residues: CASSYREGSTEAFF. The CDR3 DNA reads TGTGCCAGCAGCTACAGGGAGGGAAGTACTGAAGCTTTCTTT.

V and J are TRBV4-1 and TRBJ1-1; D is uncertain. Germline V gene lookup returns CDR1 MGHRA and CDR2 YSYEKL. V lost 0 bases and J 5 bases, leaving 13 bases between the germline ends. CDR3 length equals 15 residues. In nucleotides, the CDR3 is TGCGCCAGCAGCCAAGATGATCCGGGTCGAACTGAAGCTTTCTTT. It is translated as CASSQDDPGRTEAFF.

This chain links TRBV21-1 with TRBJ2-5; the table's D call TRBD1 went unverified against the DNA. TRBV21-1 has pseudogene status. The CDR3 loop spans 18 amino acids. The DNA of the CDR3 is TGTGCCAGCAGCAAAGCTCAGGAGAGGACAGGGGGCAAAGAGACCCAGTACTTC. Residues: CASSKAQERTGGKETQYF.

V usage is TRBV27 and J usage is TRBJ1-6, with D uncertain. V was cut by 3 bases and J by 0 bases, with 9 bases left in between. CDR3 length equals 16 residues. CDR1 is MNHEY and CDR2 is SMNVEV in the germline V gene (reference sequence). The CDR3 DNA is TGTGCCAGCAGTTTGAGCCGGAGCTCCTATAATTCACCCCTCCACTTT. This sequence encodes CASSLSRSSYNSPLHF.

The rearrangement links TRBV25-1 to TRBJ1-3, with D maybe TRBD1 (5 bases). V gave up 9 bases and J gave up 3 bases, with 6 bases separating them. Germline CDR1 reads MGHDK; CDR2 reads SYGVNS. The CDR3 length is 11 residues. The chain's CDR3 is CASQGGNTIYF. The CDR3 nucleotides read TGTGCCAGTCAGGGTGGAAACACCATATATTTT.

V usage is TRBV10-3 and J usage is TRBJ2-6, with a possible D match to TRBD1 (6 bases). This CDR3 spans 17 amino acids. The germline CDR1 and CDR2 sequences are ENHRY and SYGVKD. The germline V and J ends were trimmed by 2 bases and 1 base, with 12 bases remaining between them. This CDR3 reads CAISEGTKISGANVLTF. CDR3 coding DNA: TGTGCCATCAGTGAGGGGACAAAAATTTCTGGGGCCAACGTCCTGACTTTC.